This entry lists 4 T cell receptor beta chains sequenced from one sample in a study of long-term antiretroviral therapy in people with HIV. The assay used was immunoSEQ (version v3.0), run at survey level. The protocol was immunoSEQ multiplex PCR, while the TCRdb copy is restricted to in-frame clones and leaves out a portion. The table includes 20,000 to 30,000 clones, roughly 82% detected once. Specimen: unsorted PBMCs, collected 1.1 years before starting antiretroviral therapy. Receptors originate from a woman aged 25 to 39 with HIV.

A few counts support this clone. The chain recombines TRBV6-1 with TRBJ1-6, with 8 bases identical to TRBD1. V was pared by 8 bases and J by 10 bases, with 10 bases of the junction left unmatched. The CDR3 extends over 14 amino acids. Germline CDR1 and CDR2: MNHNS and SASEGT. The CDR3 DNA is TGTGCCAGCTTCTCGACAGGGGTCGGCTCACCCCTCCACTTT. This codes for CASFSTGVGSPLHF.

CDR3 in amino acids: CASSESGSQGGTQYF. CDR3 nucleotide sequence: TGTGCCAGCAGTGAATCGGGCTCTCAAGGGGGGACCCAGTACTTC. The J gene is TRBJ2-5, the V gene TRBV25-1; TRBD1 might be the D (6 bases). This CDR3 has 15 residues. The germline V and J ends were trimmed by 1 base and 7 bases, with 16 bases remaining between them. CDR1 and CDR2 from the germline V gene are MGHDK and SYGVNS.

CDR3 DNA sequence: TGTGCCAGCAGCTTCGGTAATGAGCAGTTCTTC. It translates to CASSFGNEQFF. The V call is TRBV7-3, the J call TRBJ2-1, with D unresolved. Germline-derived CDR1 and CDR2 are SGHTA and FQGTGA. With 3 bases removed from V and 7 bases from J, the gap between germline ends came to 4 bases. The CDR3 sequence is 11 residues long.

The gene calls are TRBV27 and TRBJ1-6; no reliable D call. Germline V lookup: CDR1 MNHEY, CDR2 SMNVEV (reference sequence). V lost 5 bases to trimming and J lost 0 bases, with 8 bases between them. The CDR3 sequence is 15 residues long. CDR3 protein: CASSTQSSYNSPLHF. CDR3 nucleotide sequence: TGTGCCAGCAGTACTCAGAGCTCCTATAATTCACCCCTCCACTTT.